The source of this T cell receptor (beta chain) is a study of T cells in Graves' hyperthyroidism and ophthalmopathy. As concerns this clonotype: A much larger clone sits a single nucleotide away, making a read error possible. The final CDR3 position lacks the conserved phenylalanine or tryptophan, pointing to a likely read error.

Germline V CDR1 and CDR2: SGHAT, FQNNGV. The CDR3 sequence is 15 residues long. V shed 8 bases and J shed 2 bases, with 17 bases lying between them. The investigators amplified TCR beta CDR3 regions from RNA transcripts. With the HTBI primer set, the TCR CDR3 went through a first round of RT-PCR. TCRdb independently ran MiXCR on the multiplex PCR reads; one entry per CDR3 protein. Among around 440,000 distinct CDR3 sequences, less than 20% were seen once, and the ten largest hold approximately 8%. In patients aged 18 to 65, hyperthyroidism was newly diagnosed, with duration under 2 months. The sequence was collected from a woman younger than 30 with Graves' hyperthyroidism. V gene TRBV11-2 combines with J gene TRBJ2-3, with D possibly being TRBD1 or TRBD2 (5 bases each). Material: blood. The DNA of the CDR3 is TGTGCCAGCGCTTACGGGACGGCTATCACAGATACGCAGTATCTT. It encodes CASAYGTAITDTQYL.